This T cell receptor beta chain was identified in a study of blood T cell repertoires in COVID-19 (TCRdb year 2020). With respect to the entire study: Samples covering the acute and convalescent phases of COVID-19 were provided by collaborators in the United States, Italy and Spain. The prospective study material was composed of cDNA or gDNA derived from T cells, B-cell-depleted T cells, or PBMCs. Deeply sampled blood TCRbeta repertoires from subjects exposed to, actively infected with, or recovered from COVID-19 were included in the dataset. A freely available public database, intended as a resource for researchers studying the immune response to SARS-CoV-2, is where the repertoires were released. The samples were drawn from two sources: the first 160 participants of the ongoing ImmuneRACE study, and 1,000 to 1,500 subjects contributed by 6 global collaborators. Nearly every sample came with metadata listing a de-identified subject ID, COVID-19 status, age in years and sex. HLA class I and class II types, where available, came from metadata supplied by the sample provider rather than from assay-based typing.

TCRbeta CDR3 regions were amplified from genomic DNA by means of the immunoSEQ Assay, a bias-controlled multiplex PCR. The study's own analysis went as follows. Nucleated cell counts per sample were estimated from amplification of reference gene primers within the assay. To quantify the absolute abundance of each unique TCRbeta CDR3 rearrangement, sequence reads were collapsed and filtered. For each sample, productive Simpson clonality was calculated by taking the square root of Simpson's diversity index across productive rearrangements. TCRdb holds this immuneACCESS table with in-frame rearrangements only. Some clones are missing; in checked studies, unresolved V genes explain under half, and the rest has no known cause. The V and J calls and clone size are taken from that table; D and trimming were inferred from the DNA. The sample table holds about 150,000 clones, of which 75% to 80% were seen once. The biggest ten clones account for roughly 1.5% of the sample.

As to this clone: Its antigen is currently not known. Per-nucleotide qualities are absent, and no much larger clonotype sits a single base away.

The collaborating institutions used their own protocols to collect whole blood in K2EDTA tubes. For TCRbeta analysis, collaborator samples were shipped as frozen whole blood, as isolated PBMCs, or as DNA extracted from either sample type. On the study overall, not on this receptor specifically: The amount of clinical and demographic metadata varied by source and participant and was provided uncurated.

Material: peripheral blood. The TCR was taken from a man aged 80 or over with acute or convalescent COVID-19.

The CDR3 amino acid sequence is: CASSSEVNTGELFF. The sequence in DNA is TGCGCCAGCAGCTCGGAGGTGAACACCGGGGAGCTGTTTTTT. The chain employs TRBV5-1 and TRBJ2-2; a tentative D match to TRBD2 spans 5 bases. Trimming takes 3 bases from V and 1 base from J, and the germline ends sit 7 bases apart. The CDR3 measures 14 amino acids from cysteine to phenylalanine. Only the CDR3 region is kept as DNA, spanning 42 bases read in frame from base 1. From a lookup of the germline V gene, CDR1 and CDR2 are SGHRS and YFSETQ. With the rest looked up from the reference TRBV5-1 and TRBJ2-2 genes rather than sequenced, the full variable domain is KAGVTQTPRYLIKTRGQQVTLSCSPISGHRSVSWYQQTPGQGLQFLFEYFSETQRNKGNFPGRFSGRQFSNSRSEMNVSTLELGDSALYLCASSSEVNTGELFFGEGSRLTVL.